One and the same sample provided the 21 T cell receptor beta chains below, sequenced in a study of shared clonotypes between healthy human individuals. Naive CD8 cells comprised CD45RO-negative, CCR7-positively selected cells, excluding terminally differentiated effector memory CD45RA+ cells. Using immunoSEQ multiplex PCR, the repertoire was profiled, and TCRdb retains in-frame clones only, with some absent. Found here are under 2,000,000 clones, around 96% of them singletons; the top ten hold 1% to 1.5%. The sequenced sample consisted of naive CD8+ T cells sorted from blood. Every receptor here comes from a man between 18 and 29 years old in good health.

A note on this clone: This specimen includes other DNA sequences encoding the same CDR3. The rearrangement joins TRBV5-6 to TRBJ2-5; D ambiguous. The CDR3 is 13 residues long. V lost 0 bases to trimming and J lost 4 bases, with 7 bases between them. Per the germline V gene, CDR1 is SGHDT and CDR2 is YYEEEE. CDR3 loop: CASSLEGGETQYF. CDR3 coding DNA: TGTGCCAGCAGCTTGGAGGGCGGAGAGACCCAGTACTTC.

The rearrangement uses TRBV10-1 and TRBJ2-2, with 7 positions matching TRBD2. After removal of 0 bases from V and 7 bases from J, the junction contained 5 bases not matched to a gene. Germline lookup yields CDR1 WNHNN and CDR2 SYGVQD (reference sequence). The CDR3 is 15 amino acids. CDR3: CASSESRGVHGELFF. The DNA of the CDR3 is TGCGCCAGCAGTGAGTCACGGGGGGTCCACGGGGAGCTGTTTTTT.

Only one count was recorded for this clone. The chain links TRBV10-1 to TRBJ1-6; D not resolved. Germline CDR1 is WNHNN and CDR2 is SYGVQD (reference sequence). The CDR3 is 13 residues long. Trimming removed 2 bases at V and 6 bases at J, with 5 bases between. The CDR3 region has the DNA TGCGCCAGCAGTGAGCTAATTAATTCACCCCTCCACTTT. Its translation is CASSELINSPLHF.

The chain uses TRBV4-1 and TRBJ2-2, with D possibly being TRBD2 (6 bases). Germline CDR1 and CDR2: MGHRA and YSYEKL. The V end was cut by 0 bases, the J end by 6 bases, with 17 bases between. CDR3 length: 17 residues. CDR3 residues: CASSQEGDSGAPGELFF. CDR3 bases: TGCGCCAGCAGCCAAGAAGGGGACTCAGGAGCCCCCGGGGAGCTGTTTTTT.

The chain is built from TRBV5-4 and TRBJ1-6, with D possibly matching TRBD1 (5 bases). CDR1 and CDR2 from the germline V gene are SGHNT and YYREEE (reference sequence). The CDR3 is made up of 14 amino acids. With 0 bases removed from V and 11 bases from J, the gap between germline ends came to 12 bases. The DNA of the CDR3 is TGTGCCAGCAGCTTGGGCCAGGGTGTGCCACCCCTCCACTTT. Translated, it gives CASSLGQGVPPLHF.

This chain's CDR3 is CASSGPGLEKLFF. CDR3 nucleotides: TGTGCCAGCAGTGGGCCGGGCCTTGAAAAACTGTTTTTT. The V and J genes are TRBV2 and TRBJ1-4; D gene uncertain. The germline CDR1 and CDR2 sequences are SNHLY and FYNNEI. Trimming removed 4 bases at V and 7 bases at J, with 10 bases between. This CDR3 is built from 13 residues.

The chain joins TRBV4-1 to TRBJ2-7, with 10 nucleotides matching TRBD1. The CDR3 contains 16 residues. V lost 1 base, J lost 6 bases, and 9 bases stayed unmatched. CDR1 is MGHRA and CDR2 is YSYEKL in the germline V gene. CDR3 DNA sequence: TGCGCCAGCAGCCAAGTATTGGGACAGGGGTTGAGCGAGCAGTACTTC. This codes for CASSQVLGQGLSEQYF.

The chain couples TRBV28 to TRBJ2-5; 7 nucleotides align to TRBD1. After removal of 4 bases from V and 2 bases from J, the junction contained 7 bases not matched to a gene. Per germline, CDR1 MDHEN and CDR2 SYDVKM. This CDR3 region has 15 residues. CDR3 loop: CASSSQGVGQETQYF. CDR3 DNA sequence: TGTGCCAGCAGTTCCCAGGGGGTTGGACAAGAGACCCAGTACTTC.

As concerns this clone: Other DNA variants within this sample encode the same CDR3. This rearrangement joins TRBV27 to TRBJ2-5; 10 bases map to TRBD1. Germline assignment: CDR1 MNHEY and CDR2 SMNVEV (reference sequence). Trimming cost V 6 bases and J 2 bases; bases outside gene matches: 3. The CDR3 runs 14 residues. The chain's CDR3 is CASRWTGGQETQYF. The CDR3 DNA reads as TGTGCCAGCAGATGGACAGGGGGTCAAGAGACCCAGTACTTC.

This chain links TRBV6-5 with TRBJ2-2; D remains ambiguous. V was shortened by 4 bases and J by 10 bases, with 16 bases between the two germline ends. CDR3 length: 14 amino acids. Germline-derived CDR1 and CDR2 are MNHEY and SVGAGI. The CDR3 DNA sequence: TGTGCCAGCAGTTCCGGACCCCGGGTATCGGAGCTGTTTTTT. It specifies CASSSGPRVSELFF.

Remarks on this clone: The same CDR3 can be traced to other DNA sequences in this sample. The chain couples TRBV28 to TRBJ1-3; 9 bases align to TRBD1. Trimming removed 4 bases from V and 4 bases from J; junction bases left unmatched: 2. CDR3 size: 14 residues. The germline V gene encodes CDR1 MDHEN and CDR2 SYDVKM. The DNA of the CDR3 is TGTGCCAGCAGTTCCGGGACAGGGGGAAACACCATATATTTT. Its translation: CASSSGTGGNTIYF.

The chain recombines TRBV6-1 with TRBJ2-5; possibly TRBD1 or TRBD2 for D (5 bases each). The CDR3 is made up of 15 amino acids. Per germline, CDR1 MNHNS and CDR2 SASEGT. V lost 2 bases, J lost 5 bases, and 15 bases lay in between. CDR3 sequence (DNA): TGTGCCAGCAGTGAACCACCGGGGCCGGAGGAGACCCAGTACTTC. It translates to CASSEPPGPEETQYF.

This chain joins TRBV10-3 and TRBJ1-6; possibly TRBD1 for D (6 bases). Trimming removed 4 bases from V and 6 bases from J, with 10 bases in between. Germline assignment: CDR1 ENHRY and CDR2 SYGVKD. The CDR3 loop spans 14 amino acids. Here the CDR3 reads CAISADSLNSPLHF. The CDR3 coding sequence is TGTGCCATCAGTGCGGACAGTCTTAATTCACCCCTCCACTTT.

The genes are TRBV2 and TRBJ1-1, with unresolved D. The germline CDR1 and CDR2 sequences are SNHLY and FYNNEI. V shed 8 bases and J shed 0 bases, with 7 bases lying between them. The CDR3 covers 12 residues. CDR3 sequence: CASGIMNTEAFF. In nucleotides, the CDR3 is TGTGCCAGCGGAATCATGAACACTGAAGCTTTCTTT.

The CDR3, as DNA: TGTGCCAGCAGCATTTCACCGGGGACAGGGGACCTCTCCTACGAGCAGTACTTC. Translation: CASSISPGTGDLSYEQYF. The chain is built from TRBV9 and TRBJ2-7, with 10 bases fitting TRBD1. The V gene's germline CDR1 is SGDLS and CDR2 YYNGEE. Trimming removed 4 bases from V and 0 bases from J; junction bases left unmatched: 13. This CDR3 has 18 residues.

The V call is TRBV19, the J call TRBJ2-2; D is unclear. V gave up 8 bases and J gave up 5 bases, with 12 bases separating them. The CDR3 is made up of 13 amino acids. From germline, CDR1 is LNHDA and CDR2 SQIVND (reference sequence). The CDR3 region is CASSQENTGELFF. Here the CDR3 DNA reads TGTGCCAGTTCGCAAGAAAATACCGGGGAGCTGTTTTTT. Together with reference TRBV19 and TRBJ2-2, the CDR3 gives the full variable domain: DGGITQSPKYLFRKEGQNVTLSCEQNLNHDAMYWYRQDPGQGLRLIYYSQIVNDFQKGDIAEGYSVSREKKESFPLTVTSAQKNPTAFYLCASSQENTGELFFGEGSRLTVL.

The rearrangement links TRBV4-3 to TRBJ2-7; 11 bases are a match to TRBD1. The V segment lost 4 bases and the J segment 1 base; nucleotides outside the gene matches: 9. Germline CDR1 is LGHNA and CDR2 is YSLEER. The CDR3 length is 17 residues. CDR3 nucleotides: TGCGCCAGCAGCCGGCTTACCGGGACAGGGGGTTCCTACGAGCAGTACTTC. Translation gives CASSRLTGTGGSYEQYF.

V gene TRBV28 combines with J gene TRBJ1-1; D remains ambiguous. Germline assignment: CDR1 MDHEN and CDR2 SYDVKM. CDR3 length: 14 amino acids. V was trimmed by 3 bases and J by 4 bases, leaving 12 bases between them. CDR3 sequence: CASSFKQATTEAFF. CDR3 nucleotide sequence: TGTGCCAGCAGTTTTAAGCAGGCTACCACTGAAGCTTTCTTT.

This clone appeared a single time. This chain links TRBV10-1 with TRBJ2-7; a weak D match, TRBD2 (5 bases). The V gene lost 5 bases and the J gene lost 3 bases, with 11 bases spanning the gap. The CDR3 is made up of 13 amino acids. Germline loops: CDR1 WNHNN, CDR2 SYGVQD (reference sequence). CDR3 in DNA: TGCGCCAGCAGTACGGGATACGGCTACGAGCAGTACTTC. Protein product: CASSTGYGYEQYF.

V and J are TRBV30 and TRBJ2-1, with D maybe TRBD2 (6 bases). Germline CDR1 is GTSNPN and CDR2 is SVGIG (reference sequence). Trimming removed 2 bases at V and 1 base at J, with 12 bases between. This CDR3 spans 15 amino acids. CDR3 loop: CAWSPTGGSYNEQFF. The CDR3 coding sequence is TGTGCCTGGAGTCCTACCGGAGGGTCCTACAATGAGCAGTTCTTC.

The V call is TRBV5-1, the J call TRBJ2-5, with 10 bases identical to TRBD2. CDR3 size: 16 residues. CDR1 and CDR2 (germline): SGHRS, YFSETQ. The V and J ends lost 0 bases and 0 bases, in that order; junction bases with no gene match: 2. The chain's CDR3 is CASSLGSGGYQETQYF. As DNA, the CDR3 is TGCGCCAGCAGCTTGGGTAGCGGGGGGTACCAAGAGACCCAGTACTTC.